The rows below give T cell receptor beta chains drawn from one sample of a study of CD8+CD57+ T cells in acquired aplastic anemia. Using its own MiXCR run on the reads, TCRdb lists one record per CDR3 protein. This repertoire shows a few hundred thousand distinct CDR3 sequences, less than 60% found once; its top ten account for about 20%. Sequencing was carried out using sorted CD4+, CD8+, or CD8+CD57+ T cells (not recorded which) from PBMCs. These receptor sequences come from a human donor with aplastic anemia. The CDR3 runs from the conserved cysteine through the conserved F or W. D genes are given only for firm matches. Size is omitted from some rows. Given values are once, few, many or a class for expanded clones.

TRBJ2-1 | TRBV5-1 | TRBD2 | many | 19 | TGCGCCAGCATAGCTGCGGGTGGCACCGGGGCGGGGGGCTACAATGAGCAGTTCTTC | CASIAAGGTGAGGYNEQFF
TRBJ1-5 | TRBV30 | - | many | 12 | TGTGCCTGGGGAGGGGGAAATCAGCCCCAGCATTTT | CAWGGGNQPQHF
TRBJ1-1 | TRBV20-1 | - | - | 14 | TGCAGTGCTAGGCGGGACGCAGAAGAGACTGAAGCTTTCTTT | CSARRDAEETEAFF
TRBJ1-5 | TRBV20-1 | - | many | 17 | TGCAGTGCTAGAGGGGGAACAGGGTGGGATGGCAATCAGCCCCAGCATTTT | CSARGGTGWDGNQPQHF
TRBJ2-3 | TRBV2 | - | many | 16 | TGTGCCAGCAGTTTCCCGGGATCCCTCGAGGCAGATACGCAGTATTTT | CASSFPGSLEADTQYF
TRBJ2-3 | TRBV29-1 | TRBD2 | - | 11 | TGCAGCGCCCGGGGGGAAGATACGCAGTATTTT | CSARGEDTQYF
TRBJ2-2 | TRBV7-9 | TRBD1 | - | 15 | TGTGCCAGCAGCTTAGAGAGACAGGGCACCGGGGAGCTGTTTTTT | CASSLERQGTGELFF
TRBJ1-1 | TRBV20-1 | - | many | 12 | TGCAGTGCTAGTTCTCGTTACACTGAAGCTTTCTTT | CSASSRYTEAFF
TRBJ2-2 | TRBV5-1 | - | many | 13 | TGCGCCAGCAGCGAAACTAGCTCCGGGGAGCTGTTTTTT | CASSETSSGELFF
TRBJ2-7 | TRBV7-2 | - | few | 14 | TGTGCCAGCAGCTTATCGGGAGGGGGCCACGAGCAGTACTTC | CASSLSGGGHEQYF
TRBJ2-5 | TRBV19 | - | many | 13 | TGTGCCAGTAGTATAGACCTGTTTGGGGCCCAGTACTTC | CASSIDLFGAQYF
TRBJ2-7 | TRBV7-9 | - | many | 15 | TGTGCCAGCAGCTTAATGGTTAAGGGCAGCTACGAGCAGTACTTC | CASSLMVKGSYEQYF
TRBJ1-1 | TRBV7-9 | - | - | 16 | TGTGCCAGCAGCTTTGGACACAGGGAGCCGAACACTGAAGCTTTCTTT | CASSFGHREPNTEAFF
TRBJ2-7 | TRBV19 | TRBD1 | many | 13 | TGTGCCAGTAGTATCGACAGGGAAGCCGAGCAGTACTTC | CASSIDREAEQYF
TRBJ1-5 | TRBV10-3 | - | - | 14 | TGTGCCATCAGTGAGTCGGGGGGGAGGACGCCCCAGCATTTT | CAISESGGRTPQHF
TRBJ2-1 | TRBV11-2 | - | many | 11 | TGTGCCAGCCACGGGGGAAATGAGCAGTTCTTC | CASHGGNEQFF
TRBJ2-7 | TRBV29-1 | TRBD1 | few | 11 | TGCAGCGGGACAGGGGATAGCGAGCAGTACTTC | CSGTGDSEQYF
TRBJ1-1 | TRBV12-3/TRBV12-4 | TRBD1 | many | 14 | TGTGCCAGCAGAGCGGGACAGCCGAACACTGAAGCTTTCTTT | CASRAGQPNTEAFF
TRBJ1-1 | TRBV2 | - | - | 15 | TGTGCCAGCAGTGAATATGCCTACCCGGGCACTGAAGCTTTCTTT | CASSEYAYPGTEAFF
TRBJ2-5 | TRBV19 | - | many | 14 | TGTGCCAGTAGCCCCTCCCGGGCGGAAGAGACCCAGTACTTC | CASSPSRAEETQYF
TRBJ2-7 | TRBV11-2 | - | - | 15 | TGTGCCAGCAGCTTAGGGTGGGGGCTCTCCTACGAGCAGTACTTC | CASSLGWGLSYEQYF
TRBJ1-4 | TRBV5-6 | - | many | 12 | TGTGCCAGCAGCTTGGGGGAAGAAAAACTGTTTTTT | CASSLGEEKLFF
TRBJ1-5 | TRBV20-1 | - | few | 16 | TGCAGTGCTAGTTCCGGGACCTTATATAGCAATCAGCCCCAGCATTTT | CSASSGTLYSNQPQHF
TRBJ2-1 | TRBV7-3 | TRBD2 | many | 17 | TGTGCCAGCAGCTTAGAGGCTAGCGGGGGGTTTTGGAATGAGCAGTTCTTC | CASSLEASGGFWNEQFF
TRBJ2-7 | TRBV20-1 | - | - | 15 | TGCAGTGCCCACGGGGAGTCTAGGGCTCGGGGGGAGCAGTACTTC | CSAHGESRARGEQYF
TRBJ1-1 | TRBV3-1 | - | - | 15 | TGTGCCAGCAGCCAAGAAGTCTCCGAGCTGGCTGAAGCTTTCTTT | CASSQEVSELAEAFF
TRBJ2-3 | TRBV30 | - | - | 14 | TGTGCCTGGAGCGGCAGCCTTAGCATAGATACGCAGTATTTT | CAWSGSLSIDTQYF
TRBJ1-6 | TRBV25-1 | - | - | 16 | TGTGCCAGCAGTGAGGGGCAGGGAGGCTATAATTCACCCCTCCACTTT | CASSEGQGGYNSPLHF